The clone carrying this T cell receptor beta chain was seen a few times. The data were obtained in a study of blood T cells in healthy people across ages. This CDR3 is built from 12 residues. V was clipped by 4 bases and J by 3 bases, with 7 bases between them. PCR was performed a second time for about 7 to 11 cycles using a sample-barcoded 5' primer and a J-beta primer mix. TCRdb itself ran the 5' RACE reads through MiXCR, one entry per CDR3 protein. The sample gives approximately 810,000 distinct CDR3 sequences, approximately 35% of which show up once; 13% is in the top ten. The receptor was isolated from a man between 18 and 35 years old in good health. Specimen: blood. The gene calls are TRBV12-3 or TRBV12-4 and TRBJ2-7; D uncertain. CDR3 sequence: CASSWSDYEQYF. The DNA for the CDR3 is TGTGCCAGCAGTTGGTCGGACTACGAGCAGTACTTC.